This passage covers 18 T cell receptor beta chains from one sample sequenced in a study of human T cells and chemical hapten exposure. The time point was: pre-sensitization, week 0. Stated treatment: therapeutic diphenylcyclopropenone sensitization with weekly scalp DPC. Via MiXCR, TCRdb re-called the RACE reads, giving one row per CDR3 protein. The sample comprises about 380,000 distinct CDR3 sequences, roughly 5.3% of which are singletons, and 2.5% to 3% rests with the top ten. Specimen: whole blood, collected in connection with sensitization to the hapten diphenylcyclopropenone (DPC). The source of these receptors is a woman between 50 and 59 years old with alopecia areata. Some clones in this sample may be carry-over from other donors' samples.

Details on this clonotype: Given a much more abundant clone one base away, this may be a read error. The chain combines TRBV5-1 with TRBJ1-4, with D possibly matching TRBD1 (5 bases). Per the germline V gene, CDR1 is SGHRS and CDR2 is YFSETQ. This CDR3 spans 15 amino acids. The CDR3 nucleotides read TGCGCCAGCAGCTTGGGGTCAGGGATTAATGAAAAACAGTTTTTT. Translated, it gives CASSLGSGINEKQFF.

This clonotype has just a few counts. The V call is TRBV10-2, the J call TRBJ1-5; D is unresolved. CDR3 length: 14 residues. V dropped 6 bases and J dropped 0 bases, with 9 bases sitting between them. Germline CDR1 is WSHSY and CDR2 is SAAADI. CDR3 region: CASRLVDSNQPQHF. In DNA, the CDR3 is TGCGCCAGCAGACTGGTCGATAGCAATCAGCCCCAGCATTTT.

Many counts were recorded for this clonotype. DNA of the CDR3: TGTGCCAGCAGCTGGGACTCGGTCGTCAATGAGCAGTTCTTC. Translating gives CASSWDSVVNEQFF. The chain employs TRBV27 and TRBJ2-1; perhaps TRBD2 as D (6 bases). The CDR3 loop spans 14 amino acids. Between the trimmed V and J ends, which lost 6 bases and 6 bases, there was a span of 15 bases. Germline lookup yields CDR1 MNHEY and CDR2 SMNVEV (reference sequence).

CDR3 DNA: TGTGCCAGCAGTGCAAGCGGGAGTGTAGCAGATACGCAGTATTTT. Translating gives CASSASGSVADTQYF. The chain combines TRBV12-3 or TRBV12-4 with TRBJ2-3; 8 nucleotides agree with TRBD2. The CDR3 length is 15 residues. The trim removed 5 bases at V and 4 bases at J, leaving 8 bases unmatched.

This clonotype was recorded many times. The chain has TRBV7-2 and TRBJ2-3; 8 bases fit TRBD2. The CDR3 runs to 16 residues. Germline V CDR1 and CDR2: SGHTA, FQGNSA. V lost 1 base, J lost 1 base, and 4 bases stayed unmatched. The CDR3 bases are TGTGCCAGCAGCTTAGGTCCGGGAGGGGGCACAGATACGCAGTATTTT. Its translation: CASSLGPGGGTDTQYF.

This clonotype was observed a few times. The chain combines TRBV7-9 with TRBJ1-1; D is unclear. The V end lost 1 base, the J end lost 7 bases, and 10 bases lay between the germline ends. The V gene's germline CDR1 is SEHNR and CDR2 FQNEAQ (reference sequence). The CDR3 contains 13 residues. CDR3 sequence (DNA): TGTGCCAGCAGCTTAGGGGGTGTTAATGAAGCTTTCTTT. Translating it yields CASSLGGVNEAFF.

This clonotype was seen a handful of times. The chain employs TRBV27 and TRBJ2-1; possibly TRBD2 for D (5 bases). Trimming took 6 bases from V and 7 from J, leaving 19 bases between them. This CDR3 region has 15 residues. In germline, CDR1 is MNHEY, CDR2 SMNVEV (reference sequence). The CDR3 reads CASRLGGSSRNEQFF. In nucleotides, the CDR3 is TGTGCCAGCAGACTAGGAGGCTCCTCCCGTAATGAGCAGTTCTTC.

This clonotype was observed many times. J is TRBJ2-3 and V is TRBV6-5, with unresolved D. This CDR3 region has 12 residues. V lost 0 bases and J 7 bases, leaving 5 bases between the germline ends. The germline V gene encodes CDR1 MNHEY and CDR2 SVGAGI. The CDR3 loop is CASSYSGNTQYF. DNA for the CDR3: TGTGCCAGCAGTTACTCTGGGAATACGCAGTATTTT.

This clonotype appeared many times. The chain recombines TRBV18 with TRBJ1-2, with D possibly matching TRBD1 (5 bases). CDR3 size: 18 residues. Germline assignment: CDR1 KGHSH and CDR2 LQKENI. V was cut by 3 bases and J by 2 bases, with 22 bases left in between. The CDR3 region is CASSPLRGTDRRNYGYTF. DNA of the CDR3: TGTGCCAGCTCACCCCTACGTGGAACCGACAGACGAAACTATGGCTACACCTTC.

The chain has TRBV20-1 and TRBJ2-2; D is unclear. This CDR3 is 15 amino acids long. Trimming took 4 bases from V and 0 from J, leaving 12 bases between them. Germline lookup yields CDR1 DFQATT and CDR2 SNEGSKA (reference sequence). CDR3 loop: CSAIDGKANTGELFF. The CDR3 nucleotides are TGCAGTGCTATCGACGGCAAAGCGAACACCGGGGAGCTGTTTTTT.

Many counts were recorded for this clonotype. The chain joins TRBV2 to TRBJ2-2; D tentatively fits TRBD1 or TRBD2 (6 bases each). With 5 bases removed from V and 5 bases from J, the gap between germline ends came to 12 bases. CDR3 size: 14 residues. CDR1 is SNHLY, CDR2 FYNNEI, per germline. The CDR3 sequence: CASSIRGETGELFF. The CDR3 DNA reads TGTGCCAGCAGTATAAGGGGGGAGACCGGGGAGCTGTTTTTT.

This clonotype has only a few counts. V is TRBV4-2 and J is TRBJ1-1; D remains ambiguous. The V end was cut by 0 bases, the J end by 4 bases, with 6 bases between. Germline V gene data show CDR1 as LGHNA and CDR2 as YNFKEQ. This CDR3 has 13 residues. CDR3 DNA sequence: TGTGCCAGCAGCCAAGATATAGGCACTGAAGCTTTCTTT. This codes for CASSQDIGTEAFF.

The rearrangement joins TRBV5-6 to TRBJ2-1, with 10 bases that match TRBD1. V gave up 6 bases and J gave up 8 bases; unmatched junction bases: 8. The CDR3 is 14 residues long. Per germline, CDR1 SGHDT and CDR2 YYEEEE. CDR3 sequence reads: CASTLPGTGDEQFF. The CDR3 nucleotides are TGTGCCAGCACCCTACCGGGGACAGGGGATGAGCAGTTCTTC.

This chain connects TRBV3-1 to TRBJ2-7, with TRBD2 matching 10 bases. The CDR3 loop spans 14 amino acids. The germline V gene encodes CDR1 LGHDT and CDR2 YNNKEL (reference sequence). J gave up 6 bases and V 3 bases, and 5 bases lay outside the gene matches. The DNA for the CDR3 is TGTGCCAGCAGCCATCTAGCGGGAGAACCCGAGCAGTACTTC. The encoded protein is CASSHLAGEPEQYF.

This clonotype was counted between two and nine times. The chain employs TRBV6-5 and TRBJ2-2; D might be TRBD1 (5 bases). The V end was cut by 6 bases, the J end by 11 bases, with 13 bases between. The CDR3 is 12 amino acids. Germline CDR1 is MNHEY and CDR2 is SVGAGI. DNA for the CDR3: TGTGCCAGCAGCTCAGGGTCTCTAGAGCTGTTTTTT. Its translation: CASSSGSLELFF.

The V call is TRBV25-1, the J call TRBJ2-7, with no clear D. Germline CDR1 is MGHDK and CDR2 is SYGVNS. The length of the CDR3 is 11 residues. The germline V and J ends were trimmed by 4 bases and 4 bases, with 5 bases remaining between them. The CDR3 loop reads CASSVEYEQYF. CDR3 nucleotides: TGTGCCAGCAGTGTCGAATACGAGCAGTACTTC.

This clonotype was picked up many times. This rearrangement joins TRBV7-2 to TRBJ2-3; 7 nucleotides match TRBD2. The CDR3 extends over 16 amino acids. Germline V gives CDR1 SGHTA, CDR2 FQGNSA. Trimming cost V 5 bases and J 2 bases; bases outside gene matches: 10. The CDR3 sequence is CASSPYHGGFTDTQYF. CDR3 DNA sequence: TGTGCCAGCAGCCCATATCACGGGGGGTTCACAGATACGCAGTATTTT.

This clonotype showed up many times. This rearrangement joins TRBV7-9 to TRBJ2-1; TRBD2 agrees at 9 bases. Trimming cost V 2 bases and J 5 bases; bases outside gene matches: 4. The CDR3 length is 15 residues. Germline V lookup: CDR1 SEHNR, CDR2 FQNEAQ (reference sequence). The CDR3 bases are TGTGCCAGCAGCTTACTGACTAGCGGACACAATGAGCAGTTCTTC. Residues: CASSLLTSGHNEQFF.